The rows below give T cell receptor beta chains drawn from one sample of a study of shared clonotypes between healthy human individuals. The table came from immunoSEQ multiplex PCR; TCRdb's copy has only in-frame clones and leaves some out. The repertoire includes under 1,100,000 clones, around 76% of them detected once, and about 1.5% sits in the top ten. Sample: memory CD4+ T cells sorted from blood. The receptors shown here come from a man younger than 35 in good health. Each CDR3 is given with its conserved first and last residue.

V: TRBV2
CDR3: CASSGLVQETQYF

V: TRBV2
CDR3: CASSELAGGQETQYF

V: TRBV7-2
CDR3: CASSRDAGNTIYF

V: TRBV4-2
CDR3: CASSLDENTEAFF

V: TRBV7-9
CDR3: CASSLAQGTDTQYF

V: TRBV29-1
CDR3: CSAGQGYTEAFF

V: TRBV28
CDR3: CASSFSRVPNTQYF

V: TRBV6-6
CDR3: CASRRQGSHQPQHF

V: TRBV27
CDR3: CASSPRLVSEQFF

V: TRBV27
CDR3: CASSLYGPTGEKLFF

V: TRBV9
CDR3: CASSAGLAGQETQYF

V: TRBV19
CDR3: CASSTGLPSTDTQYF

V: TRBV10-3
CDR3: CAISESTGKETQYF

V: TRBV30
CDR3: CAWSPGGAREQFF

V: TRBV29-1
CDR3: CSVEDGGLAEAFF

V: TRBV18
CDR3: CASSTGGNEQFF

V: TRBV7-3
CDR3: CASSLHGSGANVLTF

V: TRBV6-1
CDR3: CASTRQGDGSPLHF

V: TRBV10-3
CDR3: CAISMGGGNQPQHF

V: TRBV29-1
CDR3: CSVERQADYTDTQYF

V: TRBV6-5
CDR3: CASSRPPNTEAFF

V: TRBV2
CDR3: CASSASQGNYSPLHF

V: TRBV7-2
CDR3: CASSPRFIETQYF

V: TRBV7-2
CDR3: CASSLSRGAYEQYF

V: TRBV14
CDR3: CASSAQPGQGYEQYF

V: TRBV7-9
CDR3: CASSLVGVRGEKLFF

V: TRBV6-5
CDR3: CASSKSTTEAFF

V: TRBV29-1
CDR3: CSVVEGAITDTQYF

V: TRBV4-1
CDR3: CASSQDSSGAETQYF

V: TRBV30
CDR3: CAWSVRDRGSQNQPQHF

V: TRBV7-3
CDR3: CASSRSGGEGREQYF

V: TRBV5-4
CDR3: CASSFRTSGGATGELFF

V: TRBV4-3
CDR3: CASSQDGTGELFF

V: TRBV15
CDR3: CATSRDEGSYNSPLHF

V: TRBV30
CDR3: CAWSLHTDTQYF

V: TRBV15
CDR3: CATSRSGGVRGGETQYF

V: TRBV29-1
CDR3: CSVDRGGNEQFF

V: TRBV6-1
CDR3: CASSEGTDSNQPQHF

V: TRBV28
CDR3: CASSSNRGQRAPLHF

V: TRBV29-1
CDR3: CSVGRGNYGYTF

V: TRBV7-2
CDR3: CASSPPGLAGTGPLYF

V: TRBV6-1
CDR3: CASSDIGGISSGNTIYF

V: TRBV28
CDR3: CASSFNLQGLSYEQYF

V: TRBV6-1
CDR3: CASSGGGTVHEQYF

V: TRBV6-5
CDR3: CASSPRLGPTDTQYF

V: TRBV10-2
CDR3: CASSENGGSVSQHF

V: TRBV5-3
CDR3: CARSFRDGVKGNSPLHF

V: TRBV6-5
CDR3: CASRETWMSGNTIYF

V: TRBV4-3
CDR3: CASSPTSGASYNEQFF

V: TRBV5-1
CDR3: CASSRNSGGATDTQYF

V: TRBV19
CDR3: CASSTTGGNQPQHF

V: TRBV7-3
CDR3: CASSLVGHIYEQYF